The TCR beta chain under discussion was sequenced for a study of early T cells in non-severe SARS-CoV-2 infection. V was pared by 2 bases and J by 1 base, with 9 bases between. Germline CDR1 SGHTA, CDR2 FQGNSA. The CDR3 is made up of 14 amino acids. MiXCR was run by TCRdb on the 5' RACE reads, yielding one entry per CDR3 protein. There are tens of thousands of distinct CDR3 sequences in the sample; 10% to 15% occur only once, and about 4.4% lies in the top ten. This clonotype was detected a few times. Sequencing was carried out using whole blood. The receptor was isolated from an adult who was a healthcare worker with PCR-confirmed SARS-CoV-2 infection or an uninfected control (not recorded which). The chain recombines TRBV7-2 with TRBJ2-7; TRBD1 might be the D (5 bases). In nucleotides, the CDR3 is TGTGCCAGCAGCTTACAACCAGGGTCCTACGAGCAGTACTTC. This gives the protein CASSLQPGSYEQYF. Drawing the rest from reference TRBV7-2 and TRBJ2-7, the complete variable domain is GAGVSQSPSNKVTEKGKDVELRCDPISGHTALYWYRQSLGQGLEFLIYFQGNSAPDKSGLPSDRFSAERTGGSVSTLTIQRTQQEDSAVYLCASSLQPGSYEQYFGPGTRLTVT.